This record looks at one T cell receptor (beta chain) sequence and its context. Authors' methods: Amplified reference gene primers provided the basis for estimating nucleated cell counts. Clones were read by immunoSEQ multiplex PCR, and TCRdb kept only the in-frame ones, dropping some. For V, J and clone size, that table is used; D and trimming come from the DNA. The table has 97,000 or so clones, roughly 80% seen once; the top ten hold 18%. This sample stems from a study of blood T cell repertoires in COVID-19. For the study at large: Sample material is recorded as cDNA or gDNA derived from T cells, B-cell-depleted T cells, or PBMCs.

V trimming: 6 bases; J trimming: 4 bases; junction bases outside the gene matches: 6. The CDR3 sequence is 14 residues long. The germline gives CDR1 KGHDR, CDR2 SFDVKD. The J gene is TRBJ1-2, the V gene TRBV24-1; TRBD1 matches at 8 bases. This receptor was obtained from a man older than 75 with acute or convalescent COVID-19. What was sequenced was peripheral blood. CDR3 DNA: TGTGCCACCAGTTCGGACAGGGCCCCCTATGGCTACACCTTC. It is translated as CATSSDRAPYGYTF.